This T cell receptor beta chain derives from a study of T cells in Graves' hyperthyroidism and ophthalmopathy. Amplified TCR beta CDR3 regions came from RNA transcripts. The study used the HTBI primer set for a first-round RT-PCR of the TCR CDR3. TCRdb processed the multiplex PCR reads anew with MiXCR; each CDR3 protein has one entry. The sample lists roughly 100,000 distinct CDR3 sequences, over 45% seen once, with approximately 24% in the top ten. This CDR3 comprises 14 residues. CDR1 SNHLY and CDR2 FYNNEI come from the germline V gene. Remarks on this clonotype: Relative to the germline gene, one junction end is altered; a read error may explain this.

Sequencing input: blood. The gene calls are TRBV2 and TRBJ2-7, with 11 bases identical to TRBD2. The sequence was collected from a man aged 35-49 years with Graves' hyperthyroidism. CDR3 loop: CASNLAGGSYERYF. The CDR3 region has the DNA TGTGCCAGCAACCTAGCGGGGGGATCCTACGAGCGGTACTTC.